The TCR beta chain under discussion was sequenced for a study of CD8+CD57+ T cells in acquired aplastic anemia. Looked up from germline, CDR1 is LGHNA and CDR2 is YNFKEQ. The CDR3 totals 14 residues. The patients chosen for sequencing had shown expansion of CD8+CD57+ cells (detected by flow cytometry). This clonotype was recorded at least ten times. At one of its ends the junction is not consistent with the germline gene, which may arise from a read error. Profiles of TCR beta VDJ and CDR3 were generated from a genomic DNA template. TCRdb called the reads again in MiXCR, with one record for every CDR3 protein. The repertoire holds under 200,000 distinct CDR3 sequences, with roughly 48% as singletons.

This chain links TRBV4-2 with TRBJ2-4; 15 bases map to TRBD2. Sample: sorted CD4+, CD8+, or CD8+CD57+ T cells (not recorded which) from PBMCs. This receptor was taken from a human donor with aplastic anemia. CDR3 DNA sequence: TGTGCCAGCAGCCTCGGACTAGCGGGAGGGAAAAGACACTTC. Residues: CASSLGLAGGKRHF.